A selection of T cell receptor beta chains follows, all from one sample in a study of human T cells and chemical hapten exposure. Each CDR3 protein gets one entry after TCRdb re-called the RACE reads with MiXCR. The data show about 340,000 distinct CDR3 sequences, with roughly 6.9% seen just once and 7.5% to 8.5% held by the top ten. The specimen was whole blood, collected in connection with sensitization to the hapten diphenylcyclopropenone (DPC). Receptors originate from a woman between 18 and 30 years old with alopecia areata. Some clones in this sample may be carry-over from other donors' samples. The CDR3 runs from the conserved cysteine through the conserved F or W. A D gene is named only where the DNA matches it firmly. Clone sizes are given selectively: once, few, many, or a class where the clone is expanded.

d_call | j_call | v_call | clone_size | cdr3_nt | cdr3_aa
- | TRBJ2-5 | TRBV7-3 | - | TGTGCCAGCAGCTCCGGGACAGCACATCCCGGGAGCCAAGAGACCCAGTACTTC | CASSSGTAHPGSQETQYF
TRBD1 | TRBJ2-7 | TRBV24-1 | many | TGTGCCACCAGTGATGAACCTCTAACAGGGGGCGAGCAGTACTTC | CATSDEPLTGGEQYF
TRBD1 | TRBJ1-1 | TRBV5-1 | many | TGCGCCAGCAGCTACTGGGACAGGGGCACTGAAGCTTTCTTT | CASSYWDRGTEAFF
- | TRBJ2-7 | TRBV21-1 | - | TGTGCCAGCAGCAATAAACAACAGGTTGACCACGAGCAGTACTTC | CASSNKQQVDHEQYF
- | TRBJ1-5 | TRBV27 | - | TGTGCCAGCAGTTTAGTAGGGGGAGCTGGGCCCCAGCATTTT | CASSLVGGAGPQHF
- | TRBJ1-6 | TRBV20-1 | many | TGCAGTGCTAGAGATCCGGCGCGCTCCTATAATTCACCCCTCCACTTT | CSARDPARSYNSPLHF
TRBD1 | TRBJ2-7 | TRBV5-1 | - | TGCGCCAGCAGCTCGGACAGGGCCCCCTACGAGCAGTACTTC | CASSSDRAPYEQYF
TRBD2 | TRBJ2-4 | TRBV6-6 | few | TGTGCCAGCAGTGTGACGGGACTAGCGGGGGGGCCTGGGTACTTC | CASSVTGLAGGPGYF
- | TRBJ1-1 | TRBV18 | few | TGTGCCAGCTCACCGATAGGGGGGGAAGGGCCTGAAGCTTTCTTT | CASSPIGGEGPEAFF
- | TRBJ1-6 | TRBV3-1 | - | TGTGCCAGCAGCCAAGTCTCCGCGAATTCACCCCTCCACTTT | CASSQVSANSPLHF
TRBD1 | TRBJ2-5 | TRBV27 | few | TGTGCCAGCAGTACCATCGACAGGGTAGAGACCCAGTACTTC | CASSTIDRVETQYF
- | TRBJ1-3 | TRBV11-1 | once | TGTGCCAGCAGCTGGGATCATTCCTCTGGAAACACCATATATTTT | CASSWDHSSGNTIYF
TRBD1 | TRBJ2-7 | TRBV18 | few | TGTGCCAGCTCACCACAAGCAGGGGGCGCGGGGGAGCAGTACTTC | CASSPQAGGAGEQYF
TRBD1 | TRBJ2-7 | TRBV28 | many | TGTGCCAGCAGTCCGCGGGACAGGGCTCTAGGGGAGCAGTACTTC | CASSPRDRALGEQYF
- | TRBJ1-4 | TRBV4-2 | - | TGTGCCAGCAGCCAGACGACGGACAGAGTTAATGAAAAACTGTTTTTT | CASSQTTDRVNEKLFF
TRBD1 | TRBJ1-6 | TRBV28 | few | TGTGCCAGCACCCCGACAGGGGATGGGAATTCACCCCTCCACTTT | CASTPTGDGNSPLHF
- | TRBJ2-7 | TRBV28 | many | TGTGCCAGCAGTTTACCCCGAATTGGAGGGAAAAGTTACGAGCAGTACTTC | CASSLPRIGGKSYEQYF
TRBD1 | TRBJ2-5 | TRBV5-1 | - | TGCGCCAGCAGCCCGGGGACAGCTGAAGAGACCCAGTACTTC | CASSPGTAEETQYF
- | TRBJ1-1 | TRBV7-3 | many | TGTGCCAGCAGCTACACGGCGAACACTGAAGCTTTCTTT | CASSYTANTEAFF
TRBD1 | TRBJ1-1 | TRBV7-9 | - | TGTGCCAGCAGCTTACGCGGACAGGGGGACACTGAAGCTTTCTTT | CASSLRGQGDTEAFF